Listed below are T cell receptor beta chains from one sample, sequenced in a study of OX40 agonist ivuxolimab in advanced cancers. Sequenced by immunoSEQ multiplex PCR; TCRdb stores in-frame clones only, minus some. The sample consists of 30,000 to 35,000 clones, more than 85% of them appearing once. The specimen comprised CD4+ or CD8+ T cells sorted from blood, sampled in a trial of the OX40 agonist ivuxolimab. The receptor source for this set is an adult with an advanced solid tumor such as melanoma, head and neck, liver or kidney cancer. CDR3s include the opening cysteine and the closing phenylalanine or tryptophan.

V,J,CDR3
TRBV5-1,TRBJ2-3,CASSLAPDTQYF
TRBV7-3,TRBJ2-5,CASSLTDQETQYF
TRBV29-1,TRBJ2-5,CSVDSSGVYQETQYF
TRBV27,TRBJ1-5,CASTEGANQPQHF
TRBV18,TRBJ1-2,CASSPPRGYYGYTF
TRBV7-9,TRBJ2-7,CASSISGSYEQYF
TRBV9,TRBJ2-1,CASSDSGSYNEQFF
TRBV6-5,TRBJ1-1,CASSSYSQGPEAFF
TRBV7-9,TRBJ2-5,CATEEITNQETQYF
TRBV7-3,TRBJ2-2,CASSLSPTSGSYTGELFF
TRBV28,TRBJ2-2,CASSLLGSGGLDAGELFF
TRBV6-6,TRBJ2-3,CASSYSASGGRTQYF
TRBV4-2,TRBJ1-1,CASSQEGGDQAFF
TRBV27,TRBJ2-2,CASSLYHPGGGTGELFF
TRBV5-6,TRBJ2-7,CASSLGIYYEQYF
TRBV9,TRBJ2-1,CASSVSDNEQFF
TRBV19,TRBJ1-1,CASIGDEPLEAFF
TRBV6-5,TRBJ2-1,CASSPTYNEQFF
TRBV27,TRBJ2-5,CASRTPFQETQYF
TRBV6-1,TRBJ1-1,CASSVNGGATEAFF
TRBV7-2,.,CASRLLGGSYEQYF
TRBV19,TRBJ2-4,CASSPTPNPAKNIQYF
TRBV27,TRBJ2-7,CASSLGQGAVEQYF
TRBV19,TRBJ2-1,CASSGQGGSNEQFF
TRBV18,TRBJ1-2,CASSPPARDGGYTF
TRBV28,TRBJ2-7,CASSSRGTTYEQYF
TRBV5-5,TRBJ2-1,CASSQQRYNEQFF
TRBV11-2,TRBJ2-1,CASSLYQGASEQFF
TRBV27,TRBJ2-1,CASSPRGTHYNEQFF
TRBV5-4,TRBJ2-7,CASSPTGYEQYF
TRBV29-1,TRBJ2-7,CSARTGGAYEQYF
TRBV7-9,TRBJ1-1,CASSYPGQHEAFF
TRBV10-3,TRBJ1-2,CAISESGGTVYGYTF
TRBV12-5,TRBJ2-2,CASRGSGELFF
TRBV7-5,TRBJ2-1,CVRSLTLGTGGAFNNEQFF
TRBV6-4,TRBJ2-2,CASSDSQGNPGELFF
TRBV4-1,TRBJ2-7,CASSQVGATYEQYF
TRBV15,TRBJ1-5,CATSAGRGGNQPQHF
TRBV5-5,TRBJ2-3,CASSLVRGAGTDTQYF
TRBV11-2,TRBJ1-1,CASSLVRGPGSEAFF
TRBV7-3,TRBJ2-3,CASSLTSGTDTQYF
TRBV28,TRBJ2-5,CASSTRGQETQYF
TRBV13,TRBJ2-3,CASSLVGEVDTQYF
TRBV4-1,TRBJ2-7,CASSQDQGGPSYEQYF
TRBV5-1,TRBJ2-3,CASRSLGQEFTDTQYF
TRBV11-2,TRBJ1-4,CASSLGRHRSDSNEKLFF
TRBV10-3,TRBJ2-3,CAISDEGLTDTQYF
TRBV4-1,TRBJ2-6,CASSLRDRVSGANVLTF
TRBV7-9,.,CASSPAYEQYF
TRBV11-2,TRBJ2-7,CASSLGTYEQYF
TRBV5-6,TRBJ2-5,CASSLGPPGQRHVTQYF
TRBV13,TRBJ1-2,CASSLGRGRGGYGYTF